Listed here are 30 T cell receptor beta chains from one sample, sequenced in a study of neurological immune-mediated disorders. Time point of the sample: longitudinal time-point 1 (baseline). TCRdb re-called the 5' RACE reads through MiXCR, storing one row per CDR3 protein. The sample gives 71,000 or so distinct CDR3 sequences, approximately 15% of which show up once; approximately 4.6% is in the top ten. Sequenced: PBMCs. The source of these receptors is a female donor with HTLV-1-associated myelopathy (HAM/TSP).

In its sample, this clonotype was seen many times. This sequence joins TRBV7-8 and TRBJ2-5; D remains unclear. The germline gives CDR1 SGHVS, CDR2 FQNEAQ. This CDR3 spans 14 amino acids. V was cut by 3 bases and J by 1 base, with 9 bases left in between. The CDR3 sequence is CASSLVASQETQYF. Here the CDR3 DNA reads TGTGCCAGCAGCTTGGTCGCTAGCCAAGAGACCCAGTACTTC.

The genes are TRBV5-1 and TRBJ1-2; possible D gene TRBD1, 6 bases. Trimming cost V 7 bases and J 8 bases, with 21 bases left between them. The CDR3 runs 14 residues. CDR1 and CDR2 (germline): SGHRS, YFSETQ. The CDR3 spells CASRLAEGTKGYTF. The CDR3 DNA sequence: TGCGCCAGCCGCCTCGCGGAGGGGACAAAGGGCTACACCTTC.

This clonotype was recorded many times. This chain uses TRBV20-1 with TRBJ2-3, with D unclear. V was trimmed by 1 base and J by 0 bases, leaving 5 bases between them. The germline gives CDR1 DFQATT, CDR2 SNEGSKA (reference sequence). The CDR3 runs 13 residues. The CDR3 loop is CSARGISTDTQYF. CDR3 coding DNA: TGCAGTGCTAGAGGGATCAGCACAGATACGCAGTATTTT.

A remark on this clonotype: Without the conserved terminal phenylalanine or tryptophan, this CDR3 likely stems from a read error. This chain uses TRBV5-1 with TRBJ2-1; 10 positions match TRBD2. The CDR3 spans 17 residues. Germline CDR1 and CDR2: SGHRS and YFSETQ. J lost 2 bases, V lost 0 bases, and 5 bases had no gene match. As DNA, the CDR3 is TGCGCCAGCAGCTTGGCGGGAGCGGGGGGGCCCTACAATGAGCAGTTCTTA. Protein: CASSLAGAGGPYNEQFL.

This clonotype showed up many times. The chain is built from TRBV7-9 and TRBJ1-3, with D perhaps TRBD1 (6 bases). CDR3 length equals 13 residues. V shed 5 bases and J shed 4 bases, with 9 bases lying between them. The V gene's germline CDR1 is SEHNR and CDR2 FQNEAQ (reference sequence). The CDR3: CASSRTDGNTIYF. In nucleotides, the CDR3 is TGTGCCAGCAGCCGGACAGACGGAAACACCATATATTTT.

This clonotype was seen at least ten times. The genes are TRBV5-1 and TRBJ2-7; D is uncertain. V shed 8 bases and J shed 0 bases, with 15 bases lying between them. Looked up from germline, CDR1 is SGHRS and CDR2 is YFSETQ. The CDR3 runs to 14 residues. The CDR3 bases are TGCGCCAGTAGGCCCAGAGTCACCTCCTACGAGCAGTACTTC. Protein: CASRPRVTSYEQYF.

This clonotype was seen many times. The chain employs TRBV9 and TRBJ2-7; D perhaps matches TRBD2 (6 bases). The CDR3 has 15 amino acids. The V end lost 0 bases, the J end lost 7 bases, and 17 bases lay between the germline ends. Germline CDR1 and CDR2: SGDLS and YYNGEE. In DNA, the CDR3 is TGTGCCAGCAGCGTAGACGGAGGGCCTCTTCGTGAGCAGTACTTC. Residues: CASSVDGGPLREQYF. The full variable domain, in which reference TRBV9 and TRBJ2-7 provide the parts outside the CDR3, is DSGVTQTPKHLITATGQRVTLRCSPRSGDLSVYWYQQSLDQGLQFLIQYYNGEERAKGNILERFSAQQFPDLHSELNLSSLELGDSALYFCASSVDGGPLREQYFGPGTRLTVT.

In its sample, this clonotype was seen many times. V usage is TRBV12-3 or TRBV12-4 and J usage is TRBJ2-4; D is possibly TRBD1 (6 bases). The CDR3 runs 14 residues. V was clipped by 4 bases and J by 1 base, with 8 bases between them. The CDR3 spells CASSYRAAKNIQYF. Here the CDR3 DNA reads TGTGCCAGCAGTTACAGGGCGGCCAAAAACATTCAGTACTTC.

This clonotype showed up many times. This rearrangement joins TRBV5-1 to TRBJ2-3; no reliable D call. CDR3 size: 13 residues. Germline assignment: CDR1 SGHRS and CDR2 YFSETQ. Trimming pared 6 bases from V and 4 bases from J, leaving 12 bases between. The CDR3 DNA reads as TGCGCCAGCACCCGAGGTGGGTCAGATACGCAGTATTTT. Residues: CASTRGGSDTQYF.

There are many counts of this clonotype. V and J are TRBV5-5 and TRBJ2-5; possible D gene TRBD1, 6 bases. Germline CDR1 and CDR2: SGHKS and YYEKEE (reference sequence). V lost 0 bases to trimming and J lost 3 bases, with 12 bases between them. The CDR3 has 15 amino acids. The CDR3 reads CASSLGGLFEETQYF. The DNA of the CDR3 is TGTGCCAGCAGCTTGGGGGGGCTCTTCGAAGAGACCCAGTACTTC.

This chain's CDR3 is CASSGTGSMNTEAFF. The CDR3, as DNA: TGTGCCAGCAGTGGGACAGGGTCCATGAACACTGAAGCTTTCTTT. The chain uses TRBV6-1 and TRBJ1-1; TRBD1 agrees at 8 bases. CDR1 and CDR2 from the germline V gene are MNHNS and SASEGT. V trimming: 4 bases; J trimming: 0 bases; junction bases outside the gene matches: 4. There are 15 residues in the CDR3.

This clonotype was counted ten times or more. The genes are TRBV7-9 and TRBJ2-1; 8 bases line up with TRBD2. Germline CDR1 and CDR2: SEHNR and FQNEAQ (reference sequence). The CDR3 loop spans 13 amino acids. V gave up 5 bases and J gave up 7 bases; unmatched junction bases: 4. The CDR3: CASSHGGGNEQFF. CDR3 coding DNA: TGTGCCAGCAGCCACGGGGGGGGGAATGAGCAGTTCTTC.

The table lists this clonotype with many counts. J is TRBJ2-2 and V is TRBV4-1; 9 nucleotides match TRBD1. The CDR3 is made up of 15 amino acids. The germline CDR1 and CDR2 sequences are MGHRA and YSYEKL. V shed 3 bases and J 2 bases; nucleotides not matched to a gene: 1. CDR3 DNA: TGCGCCAGCAGCCAGGGACAGGGAAACACCGGGGAGCTGTTTTTT. This gives the protein CASSQGQGNTGELFF.

Note on this clonotype: A much bigger clone sits one base away, suggesting this may be a read error. The rearrangement links TRBV6-5 to TRBJ2-5; tentative D call: TRBD1 (6 bases). The germline CDR1 and CDR2 sequences are MNHEY and SVGAGI. The CDR3 sequence is 13 residues long. CDR3 residues: CASTSDRQDTQYF. The CDR3 DNA reads as TGTGCCAGCACCTCAGACAGGCAAGACACCCAGTACTTC.

The sample holds many counts of this clonotype. J is TRBJ2-1 and V is TRBV5-1, with 10 bases matching TRBD2. V was clipped by 5 bases and J by 7 bases; unmatched bases: 9. CDR1 and CDR2 (germline): SGHRS, YFSETQ. This CDR3 contains 15 residues. CDR3 sequence: CASSMSGGVGNEQFF. In nucleotides, the CDR3 is TGCGCCAGCAGTATGAGCGGGGGGGTGGGTAATGAGCAGTTCTTC.

This clonotype was picked up many times. The genes are TRBV5-1 and TRBJ2-7, with TRBD1 matching 8 bases. Germline V gives CDR1 SGHRS, CDR2 YFSETQ. Trimming at V came to 0 bases and at J to 3 bases, leaving 8 bases not matched to a gene. The CDR3 totals 16 residues. CDR3 nucleotide sequence: TGCGCCAGCAGCTTGGACCGGGGACAGGCCGTCTACGAGCAGTACTTC. Translation: CASSLDRGQAVYEQYF.

This clonotype was seen ten or more times. A read error may produce the germline difference seen at one junction end. The chain joins TRBV15 to TRBJ2-1; D is uncertain. Per germline, CDR1 LNHNV and CDR2 YYDKDF (reference sequence). CDR3 size: 16 residues. CDR3 residues: CATSRDWSLSYNEQFF. The CDR3 DNA sequence: TGTGCTACCAGCAGAGATTGGTCCCTCTCCTACAATGAGCAGTTCTTC.

In its sample, this clonotype was seen many times. CDR3 sequence: CASNTPDGLGGSPLHF. CDR3 bases: TGTGCCAGCAACACCCCGGATGGGCTGGGCGGTTCACCCCTCCACTTT. The chain couples TRBV6-1 to TRBJ1-6; D is undetermined. Germline loops: CDR1 MNHNS, CDR2 SASEGT. Trimming stripped 7 bases from V and 9 bases from J, with 22 bases between. The CDR3 covers 16 residues.

This clonotype has a count of ten or more. The rearrangement uses TRBV20-1 and TRBJ2-6; D unresolved. V shed 1 base and J shed 0 bases, with 10 bases lying between them. CDR1 DFQATT and CDR2 SNEGSKA come from the germline V gene (reference sequence). This CDR3 has 16 amino acids. CDR3 sequence (DNA): TGCAGTGCTAGAGTATCAGGCCTCTCTGGGGCCAACGTCCTGACTTTC. This codes for CSARVSGLSGANVLTF.

In the case of this clonotype: It may be a read error: a sequence one base away is much more abundant. This chain links TRBV7-2 with TRBJ2-2; D is possibly TRBD2 (5 bases). With 1 base removed from V and 5 bases from J, the gap between germline ends came to 8 bases. The CDR3 loop spans 14 amino acids. CDR1 is SGHTA and CDR2 is FQGNSA in the germline V gene. The CDR3 here is CASSLELATGELFF. CDR3 in DNA: TGTGCCAGCAGCTTAGAGCTAGCAACCGGGGAGCTGTTTTTT.

Many counts were recorded for this clonotype. The chain is built from TRBV10-3 and TRBJ2-7, with 7 nucleotides matching TRBD2. The CDR3 length is 17 residues. Germline CDR1 and CDR2: ENHRY and SYGVKD. J was trimmed by 4 bases and V by 0 bases; bases with no gene match: 12. CDR3 sequence (DNA): TGTGCCATCAGTGAGTCGAGCCGGCCGGGGGAGGGTTACGAGCAGTACTTC. Translating gives CAISESSRPGEGYEQYF.

This clonotype has ten or more counts. The chain uses TRBV5-1 and TRBJ1-2; 8 positions match TRBD1. CDR1 and CDR2 from the germline V gene are SGHRS and YFSETQ. V gave up 4 bases and J gave up 8 bases; unmatched junction bases: 4. The CDR3 covers 12 residues. The CDR3, as DNA: TGCGCCAGCAGCGGGGACAGGTGGGGCTACACCTTC. Translation: CASSGDRWGYTF.

The chain carries TRBV27 and TRBJ2-4; perhaps TRBD1 as D (6 bases). This CDR3 spans 14 amino acids. Germline V gives CDR1 MNHEY, CDR2 SMNVEV (reference sequence). The V and J ends lost 4 bases and 6 bases respectively, with 13 bases between them. The CDR3: CASSSPVQGNIQYF. The CDR3 nucleotides are TGTGCCAGCAGTTCCCCGGTACAGGGAAACATTCAGTACTTC.

In its sample, this clonotype is medium-sized. This chain joins TRBV29-1 and TRBJ2-1; tentatively, D is TRBD1 or TRBD2 (6 bases each). Germline-derived CDR1 and CDR2 are SQVTM and ANQGSEA. There are 14 residues in the CDR3. The V end was cut by 6 bases, the J end by 7 bases, with 19 bases between. CDR3 sequence reads: CSVERRGETNEQFF. The CDR3 DNA follows: TGCAGCGTCGAAAGGAGGGGGGAGACTAATGAGCAGTTCTTC.

This clonotype occurred a few times. The chain joins TRBV7-2 to TRBJ2-7; 8 bases map to TRBD1. With 4 bases clipped from V and 6 bases from J, the junction kept 8 bases outside the gene matches. Germline V lookup: CDR1 SGHTA, CDR2 FQGNSA. The CDR3 is 14 amino acids. The CDR3, as DNA: TGTGCCAGCAGCTCGCGGGACAGGCCCGGCGAGCAGTACTTC. It yields the protein CASSSRDRPGEQYF.

This clonotype was counted many times. V and J are TRBV7-3 and TRBJ1-2; no reliable D call. The CDR3 runs 13 residues. The V and J ends lost 5 bases and 8 bases respectively, with 15 bases between them. The germline V gene encodes CDR1 SGHTA and CDR2 FQGTGA. CDR3 loop: CASSLRSWEGYTF. The CDR3 nucleotides read TGTGCCAGCAGCCTTAGATCGTGGGAAGGCTACACCTTC. The entire variable domain, with the rest obtained from reference TRBV7-3 and TRBJ1-2, is as follows: GAGVSQTPSNKVTEKGKYVELRCDPISGHTALYWYRQSLGQGPEFLIYFQGTGAADDSGLPNDRFFAVRPEGSVSTLKIQRTERGDSAVYLCASSLRSWEGYTFGSGTRLTVV.

In its sample, this clonotype was seen many times. The chain carries TRBV28 and TRBJ2-1, with 8 bases that match TRBD1. CDR1 MDHEN and CDR2 SYDVKM come from the germline V gene. There are 17 residues in the CDR3. V gave up 4 bases and J gave up 6 bases; unmatched junction bases: 14. In DNA, the CDR3 is TGTGCCAGCAGTTCCGCCTCCCGGACAGGGCATGGCAATGAGCAGTTCTTC. It codes for CASSSASRTGHGNEQFF. Supplemented by reference TRBV28 and TRBJ2-1, the full variable domain reads DVKVTQSSRYLVKRTGEKVFLECVQDMDHENMFWYRQDPGLGLRLIYFSYDVKMKEKGDIPEGYSVSREKKERFSLILESASTNQTSMYLCASSSASRTGHGNEQFFGPGTRLTVL.

The chain couples TRBV5-1 to TRBJ2-2; 15 bases are shared with TRBD2. This CDR3 contains 16 residues. CDR1 and CDR2 from the germline V gene are SGHRS and YFSETQ. Trimming removed 4 bases from V and 10 bases from J; junction bases left unmatched: 8. The CDR3 nucleotides read TGCGCCAGCAGCCCGCGGACTAGCGGGGGGGCCGCGGAGCTGTTTTTT. This sequence encodes CASSPRTSGGAAELFF.

This clonotype was seen at least ten times. The gene calls are TRBV6-5 and TRBJ2-5; 10 bases agree with TRBD1. CDR3 length: 14 residues. The V gene's germline CDR1 is MNHEY and CDR2 SVGAGI. The V segment lost 5 bases and the J segment 5 bases; nucleotides outside the gene matches: 5. This CDR3 is CASSEGQGGETQYF. CDR3 DNA sequence: TGTGCCAGCAGTGAAGGACAGGGGGGGGAGACCCAGTACTTC.

This clonotype came up many times. The rearrangement joins TRBV12-3 or TRBV12-4 to TRBJ2-3; 14 bases map to TRBD2. The junction had 5 bases not matched to a gene; V was cut back by 5 bases and J by 4 bases. CDR3 size: 16 residues. CDR3 nucleotide sequence: TGTGCCAGCAGTGTCAGACTAGCGGGGGGGCCAGATACGCAGTATTTT. Amino acid sequence: CASSVRLAGGPDTQYF.